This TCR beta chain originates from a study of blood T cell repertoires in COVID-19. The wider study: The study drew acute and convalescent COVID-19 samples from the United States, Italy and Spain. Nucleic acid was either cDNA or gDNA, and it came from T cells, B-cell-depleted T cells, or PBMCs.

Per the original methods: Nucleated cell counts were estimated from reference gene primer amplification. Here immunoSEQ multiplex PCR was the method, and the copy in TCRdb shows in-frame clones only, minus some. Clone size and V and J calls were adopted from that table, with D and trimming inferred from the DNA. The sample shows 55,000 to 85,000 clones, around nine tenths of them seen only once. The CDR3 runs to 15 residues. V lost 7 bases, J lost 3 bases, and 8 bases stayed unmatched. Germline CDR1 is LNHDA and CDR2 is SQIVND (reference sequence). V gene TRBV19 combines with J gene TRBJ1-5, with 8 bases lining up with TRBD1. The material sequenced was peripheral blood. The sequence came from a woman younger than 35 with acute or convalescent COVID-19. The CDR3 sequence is CASTPQGADNQPQHF. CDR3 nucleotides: TGTGCCAGTACCCCCCAGGGGGCGGACAATCAGCCCCAGCATTTT. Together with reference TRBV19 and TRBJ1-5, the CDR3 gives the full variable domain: DGGITQSPKYLFRKEGQNVTLSCEQNLNHDAMYWYRQDPGQGLRLIYYSQIVNDFQKGDIAEGYSVSREKKESFPLTVTSAQKNPTAFYLCASTPQGADNQPQHFGDGTRLSIL.